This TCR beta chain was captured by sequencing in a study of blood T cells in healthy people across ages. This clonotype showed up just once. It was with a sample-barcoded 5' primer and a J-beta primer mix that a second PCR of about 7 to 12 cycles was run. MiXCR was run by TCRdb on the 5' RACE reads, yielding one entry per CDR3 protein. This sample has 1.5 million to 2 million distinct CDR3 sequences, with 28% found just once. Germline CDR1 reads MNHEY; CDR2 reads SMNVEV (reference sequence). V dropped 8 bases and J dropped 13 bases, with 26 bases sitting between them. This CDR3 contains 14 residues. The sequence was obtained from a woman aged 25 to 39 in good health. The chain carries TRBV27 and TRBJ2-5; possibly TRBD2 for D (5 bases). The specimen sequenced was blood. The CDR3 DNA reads TGTGCCAGCCATCGGGCTAGCCCTCCCTACGAGCGGTACTTC. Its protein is CASHRASPPYERYF.